The T cell receptor beta chain described here comes from a study of OX40 agonist ivuxolimab in advanced cancers. Overall study context: In this cohort, patients received ivuxolimab, an agonistic anti-OX40 (CD134) antibody. Head and neck, renal cell, melanoma or hepatocellular carcinoma were the cancers that dose-escalation patients had. Notes on the study in general: Doses of 0.1 to 3.0 mg/kg were accompanied by clonal expansion of CD4+ and CD8+ blood T cells by week 6. Among the least clonally expanded were partial responders at 0.1-3.0 mg/kg.

Measured with immunoSEQ multiplex PCR; TCRdb has only the in-frame clones, and not every one. The sample holds fewer than 100,000 clones, roughly 86% seen once. Of note for this clone: Its antigen is unidentified.

V lost 7 bases and J lost 2, with 13 bases in between. This CDR3 contains 14 residues. Germline V gene lookup returns CDR1 ENHRY and CDR2 SYGVKD. The specimen comprised CD4+ or CD8+ T cells sorted from blood, sampled in a trial of the OX40 agonist ivuxolimab. The sequence derives from an adult with an advanced solid tumor such as melanoma, head and neck, liver or kidney cancer. This sequence joins TRBV10-3 and TRBJ2-3; D gene unclear. CDR3 in amino acids: CAIKGGAATDTQYF. The DNA for the CDR3 is TGTGCCATCAAGGGCGGAGCAGCCACAGATACGCAGTATTTT.